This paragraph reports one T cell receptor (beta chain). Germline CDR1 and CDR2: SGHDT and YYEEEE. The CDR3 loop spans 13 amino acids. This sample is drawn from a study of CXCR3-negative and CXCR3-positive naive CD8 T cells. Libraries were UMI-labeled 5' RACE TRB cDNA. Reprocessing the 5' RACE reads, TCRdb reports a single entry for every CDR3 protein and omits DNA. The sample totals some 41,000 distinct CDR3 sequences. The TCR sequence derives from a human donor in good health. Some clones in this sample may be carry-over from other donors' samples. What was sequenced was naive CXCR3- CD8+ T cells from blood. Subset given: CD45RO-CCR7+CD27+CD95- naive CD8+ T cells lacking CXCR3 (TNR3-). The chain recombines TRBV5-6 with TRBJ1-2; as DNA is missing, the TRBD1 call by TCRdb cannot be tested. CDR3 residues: CASSLGGSDGYTF.